This T cell receptor (beta chain) was found in a study of blood T cell repertoires in COVID-19. The wider study: Acute-phase and convalescent COVID-19 samples originated in the United States, Italy and Spain.

CDR1 is SNHLY and CDR2 is FYNNEI in the germline V gene. The CDR3 has 13 residues. Trimming shortened V by 6 bases and J by 1 base, and 9 bases separated the two germline ends. Sequencing was performed with immunoSEQ multiplex PCR; in TCRdb, only in-frame clones are kept and a portion is missing. This table holds about 240,000 clones, roughly nine tenths found once. The source material was peripheral blood. The chain carries TRBV2 and TRBJ2-5; no definite D call. This clonotype was obtained from a man aged 55 to 69 who had recovered from COVID-19. This CDR3 is CASRRLVQETQYF. The CDR3 nucleotides are TGTGCCAGCAGACGACTGGTCCAAGAGACCCAGTACTTC.